This entry describes one T cell receptor beta chain. The data were taken from a study of blood T cell repertoires in COVID-19. Study-level background: Material from acute and convalescent COVID-19 was sourced from the United States, Italy and Spain.

Per the authors' pipeline: Cell counts per sample came from amplifying reference gene primers. The method was immunoSEQ multiplex PCR; TCRdb's version includes in-frame clones alone and lacks a portion of them. The V and J calls and clone size come from that table; D and trimming were worked out from the DNA. The sample yields about 210,000 clones, around nine tenths seen once. This sequence originates from a man aged 18 to 30 with active or convalescent COVID-19. The sequenced sample consisted of peripheral blood.

The chain's CDR3 is CASSLSGGTDTQYF. The CDR3 nucleotides read TGTGCCAGCAGCTTGAGCGGTGGCACAGATACGCAGTATTTT. V usage is TRBV7-2 and J usage is TRBJ2-3, with a weak D call TRBD2 (5 bases). Germline V lookup: CDR1 SGHTA, CDR2 FQGNSA. This CDR3 spans 14 amino acids. Trimming left V 3 bases short and J 1 base short, with 8 bases between.